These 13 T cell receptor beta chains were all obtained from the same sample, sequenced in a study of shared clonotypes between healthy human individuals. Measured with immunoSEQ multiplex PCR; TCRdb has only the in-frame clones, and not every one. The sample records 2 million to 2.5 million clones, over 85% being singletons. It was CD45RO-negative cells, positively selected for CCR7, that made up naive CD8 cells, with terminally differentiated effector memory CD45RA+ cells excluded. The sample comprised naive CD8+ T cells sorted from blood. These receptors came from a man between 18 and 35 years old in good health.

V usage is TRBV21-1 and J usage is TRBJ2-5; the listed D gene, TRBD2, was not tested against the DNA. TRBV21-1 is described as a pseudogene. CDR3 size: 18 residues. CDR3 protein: CASSKNGEGWPCRETQYF. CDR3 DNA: TGTGCCAGCAGCAAAAATGGAGAGGGCTGGCCGTGTAGAGAGACCCAGTACTTC.

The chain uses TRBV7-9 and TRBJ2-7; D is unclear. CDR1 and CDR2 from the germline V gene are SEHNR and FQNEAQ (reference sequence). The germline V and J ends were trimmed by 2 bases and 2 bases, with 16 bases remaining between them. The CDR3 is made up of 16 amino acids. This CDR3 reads CASSLLTGRSTYEQYF. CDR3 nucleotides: TGTGCCAGCAGCTTATTAACGGGCAGGTCAACCTACGAGCAGTACTTC.

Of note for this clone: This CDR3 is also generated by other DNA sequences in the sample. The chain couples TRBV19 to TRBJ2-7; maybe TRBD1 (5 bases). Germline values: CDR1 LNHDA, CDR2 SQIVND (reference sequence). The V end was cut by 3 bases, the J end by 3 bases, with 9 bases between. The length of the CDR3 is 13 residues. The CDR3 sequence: CASSISDSYEQYF. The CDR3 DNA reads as TGTGCCAGTAGTATCAGTGACAGCTACGAGCAGTACTTC.

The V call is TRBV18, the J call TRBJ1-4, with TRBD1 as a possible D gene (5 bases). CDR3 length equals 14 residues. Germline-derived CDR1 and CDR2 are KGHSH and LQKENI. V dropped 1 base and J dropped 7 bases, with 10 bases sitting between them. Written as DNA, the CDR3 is TGTGCCAGCTCACCACAGGGGAAGAGTGAAAAACTGTTTTTT. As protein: CASSPQGKSEKLFF.

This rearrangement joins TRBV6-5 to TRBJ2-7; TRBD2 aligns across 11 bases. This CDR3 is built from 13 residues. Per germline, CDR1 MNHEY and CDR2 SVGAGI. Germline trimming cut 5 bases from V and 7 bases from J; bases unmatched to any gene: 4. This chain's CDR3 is CASSPRLAGEQYF. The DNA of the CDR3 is TGTGCCAGCAGTCCTCGACTAGCGGGGGAGCAGTACTTC.

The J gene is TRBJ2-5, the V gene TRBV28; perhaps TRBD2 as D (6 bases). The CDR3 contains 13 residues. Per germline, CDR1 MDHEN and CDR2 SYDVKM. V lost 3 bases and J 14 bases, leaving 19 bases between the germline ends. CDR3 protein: CASSFLRGGEYYF. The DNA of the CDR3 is TGTGCCAGCAGTTTTTTGAGGGGCGGGGAATATTACTTC.

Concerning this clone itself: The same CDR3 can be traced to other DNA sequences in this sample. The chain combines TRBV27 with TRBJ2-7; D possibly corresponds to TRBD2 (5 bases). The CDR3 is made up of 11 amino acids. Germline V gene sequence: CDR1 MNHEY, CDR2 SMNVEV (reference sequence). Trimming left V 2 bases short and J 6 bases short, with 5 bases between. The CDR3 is CASSLGGEQYF. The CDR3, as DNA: TGTGCCAGCAGTTTAGGAGGCGAGCAGTACTTC.

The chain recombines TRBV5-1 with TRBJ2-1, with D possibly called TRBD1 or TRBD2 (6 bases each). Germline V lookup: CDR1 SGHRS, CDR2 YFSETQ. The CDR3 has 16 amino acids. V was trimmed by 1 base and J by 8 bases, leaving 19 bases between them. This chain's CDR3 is CASSLRGRDSGDEQFF. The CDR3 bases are TGCGCCAGCAGCTTGCGGGGCAGGGACTCAGGGGATGAGCAGTTCTTC.

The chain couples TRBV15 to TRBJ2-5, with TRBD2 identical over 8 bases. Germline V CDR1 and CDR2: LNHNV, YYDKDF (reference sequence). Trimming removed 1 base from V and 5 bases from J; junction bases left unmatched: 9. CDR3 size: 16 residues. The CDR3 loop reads CATSRVSGSGTETQYF. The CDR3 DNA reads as TGTGCCACCAGCAGAGTGTCGGGTAGCGGGACTGAGACCCAGTACTTC. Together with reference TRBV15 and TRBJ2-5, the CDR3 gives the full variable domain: DAMVIQNPRYQVTQFGKPVTLSCSQTLNHNVMYWYQQKSSQAPKLLFHYYDKDFNNEADTPDNFQSRRPNTSFCFLDIRSPGLGDTAMYLCATSRVSGSGTETQYFGPGTRLLVL.

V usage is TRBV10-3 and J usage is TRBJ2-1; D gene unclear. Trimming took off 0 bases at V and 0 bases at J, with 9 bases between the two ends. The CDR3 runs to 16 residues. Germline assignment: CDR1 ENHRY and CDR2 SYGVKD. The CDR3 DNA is TGTGCCATCAGTGAGTCGACGCAGAGCTCCTACAATGAGCAGTTCTTC. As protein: CAISESTQSSYNEQFF.

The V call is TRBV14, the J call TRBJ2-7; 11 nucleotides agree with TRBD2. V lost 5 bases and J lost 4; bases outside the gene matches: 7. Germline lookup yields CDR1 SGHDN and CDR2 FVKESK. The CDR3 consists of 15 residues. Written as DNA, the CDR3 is TGTGCCAGCAGCACGGGACTAGCGGCACCTTACGAGCAGTACTTC. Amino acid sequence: CASSTGLAAPYEQYF.

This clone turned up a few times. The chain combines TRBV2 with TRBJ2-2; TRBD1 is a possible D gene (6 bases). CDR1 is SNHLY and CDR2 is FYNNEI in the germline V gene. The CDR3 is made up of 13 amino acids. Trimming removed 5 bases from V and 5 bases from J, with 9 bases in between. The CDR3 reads CASSWTETGELFF. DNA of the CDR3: TGTGCCAGCAGTTGGACAGAGACCGGGGAGCTGTTTTTT.

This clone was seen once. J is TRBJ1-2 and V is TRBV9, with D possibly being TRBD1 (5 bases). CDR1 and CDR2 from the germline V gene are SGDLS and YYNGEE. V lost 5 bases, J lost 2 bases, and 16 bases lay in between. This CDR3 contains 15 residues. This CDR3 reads CASSMNRDENYGYTF. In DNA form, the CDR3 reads TGTGCCAGCAGTATGAACCGGGACGAAAACTATGGCTACACCTTC.